These 21 T cell receptor beta chains were sequenced from one sample in a study of T cell repertoires in cytomegalovirus infection. MiXCR, applied by TCRdb to the reads, yields one record per CDR3 protein. Seen here are around 900,000 distinct CDR3 sequences, 25% to 40% observed once, and the top ten hold over 10%. Which antigens these TCRs recognize remains unknown. Source: cultured CD8+ T cells from PBMCs, taken from culture after CMV antigen stimulation. These receptors all stem from a human donor in good health (CMV status not recorded). Some clones in this sample may be carry-over from other donors' samples.

This chain links TRBV2 with TRBJ2-3, with D hard to call. The CDR3 length is 15 residues. V lost 2 bases and J lost 4, with 13 bases in between. Germline CDR1 and CDR2: SNHLY and FYNNEI. CDR3 in amino acids: CASSEMAAQADTQYF. The CDR3, as DNA: TGTGCCAGCAGTGAAATGGCTGCCCAAGCAGATACGCAGTATTTT.

This clonotype was detected a few times. The chain recombines TRBV6-5 with TRBJ2-1, with 7 bases identical to TRBD1. This CDR3 spans 15 amino acids. Per germline, CDR1 MNHEY and CDR2 SVGAGI. V gave up 5 bases and J gave up 3 bases; unmatched junction bases: 7. CDR3 protein: CASSHPGQFYNEQFF. The CDR3 nucleotides read TGTGCCAGCAGTCACCCGGGACAGTTCTACAATGAGCAGTTCTTC.

V usage is TRBV4-1 and J usage is TRBJ2-1; D gene unclear. The CDR3 runs 15 residues. The V gene's germline CDR1 is MGHRA and CDR2 YSYEKL. The ends were cut back, 1 base at V and 7 bases at J, with 14 bases in the middle. The CDR3 DNA follows: TGCGCCAGCAGCCAAGTTCCGGGTCGTTTGAATGAGCAGTTCTTC. It translates to CASSQVPGRLNEQFF.

This clonotype occurred many times. This chain's CDR3 is CASSHERVQGFNEKLFF. CDR3 nucleotides: TGTGCCAGCAGCCACGAGAGGGTCCAGGGGTTTAATGAAAAACTGTTTTTT. V usage is TRBV7-6 and J usage is TRBJ1-4; TRBD1 might be the D (6 bases). V lost 5 bases and J 4 bases, leaving 20 bases between the germline ends. This CDR3 is 17 amino acids long. CDR1 is SGHVS and CDR2 is FNYEAQ in the germline V gene.

This clonotype showed up just a few times. This sequence joins TRBV5-1 and TRBJ1-1; weak D call: TRBD1 (6 bases). CDR1 is SGHRS, CDR2 YFSETQ, per germline. This CDR3 has 15 residues. With 3 bases removed from V and 0 bases from J, the gap between germline ends came to 12 bases. CDR3 loop: CASSSRTAVNTEAFF. As DNA, the CDR3 is TGCGCCAGCAGCTCCAGGACAGCTGTGAACACTGAAGCTTTCTTT.

This chain joins TRBV11-1 and TRBJ1-6; 10 bases match TRBD1. Germline CDR1 reads SGHAT; CDR2 reads FQDESV (reference sequence). V lost 4 bases to trimming and J lost 5 bases; unmatched junction nucleotides: 11. The CDR3 spans 18 residues. CDR3 loop: CASSSGTGATYHNSPLHF. CDR3 nucleotides: TGTGCCAGCAGCTCCGGGACAGGGGCTACGTATCATAATTCACCCCTCCACTTT.

This clonotype has a handful of counts. This chain joins TRBV20-1 and TRBJ2-2, with TRBD2 matching over 9 bases. Germline V gives CDR1 DFQATT, CDR2 SNEGSKA (reference sequence). Trimming took 0 bases from V and 2 from J; bases not matched to a gene: 7. The CDR3 runs 17 residues. CDR3 DNA sequence: TGCAGTGCTAGAGATGAGCGGGGGGTACTAAACACCGGGGAGCTGTTTTTT. Its protein is CSARDERGVLNTGELFF.

This clonotype has more than one count but fewer than ten. This chain joins TRBV15 and TRBJ2-5, with a tentative D call TRBD2 (6 bases). Germline lookup yields CDR1 LNHNV and CDR2 YYDKDF (reference sequence). Trimming shortened V by 4 bases and J by 0 bases, and 15 bases separated the two germline ends. The CDR3 length is 16 residues. CDR3 in amino acids: CATSNLRDFYQETQYF. The CDR3 region has the DNA TGTGCCACCAGCAACTTACGGGACTTTTACCAAGAGACCCAGTACTTC.

The chain links TRBV10-3 to TRBJ2-2; D not certain. This CDR3 comprises 13 residues. Germline V lookup: CDR1 ENHRY, CDR2 SYGVKD. Trimming stripped 8 bases from V and 1 base from J, with 8 bases between. Here the CDR3 DNA reads TGTGCCATCTTGGCAGTGAACACCGGGGAGCTGTTTTTT. It codes for CAILAVNTGELFF.

This clonotype was seen more than once but under ten times. The genes are TRBV27 and TRBJ1-2; 10 bases align to TRBD1. The CDR3 contains 14 residues. The germline V gene has CDR1 MNHEY and CDR2 SMNVEV (reference sequence). The V and J ends lost 7 bases and 4 bases, in that order; junction bases with no gene match: 6. The CDR3 protein is CASTPTGGAYGYTF. For the CDR3, the DNA is TGTGCCAGCACTCCGACAGGGGGCGCCTATGGCTACACCTTC.

The rearrangement uses TRBV6-1 and TRBJ2-7; perhaps TRBD2 as D (6 bases). Germline values: CDR1 MNHNS, CDR2 SASEGT. The CDR3 runs 14 residues. V was trimmed by 11 bases and J by 4 bases, leaving 21 bases between them. The CDR3, as DNA: TGTGCCTCAGAGGGGATAGGAGGAGGGTACGAGCAGTACGTC. Protein: CASEGIGGGYEQYV.

This clonotype has a handful of counts. J is TRBJ2-6 and V is TRBV12-5; D is uncertain. CDR1 and CDR2 from the germline V gene are LGHNT and FRNRAP. The V end was cut by 3 bases, the J end by 0 bases, with 15 bases between. The CDR3 spans 18 residues. In DNA, the CDR3 is TGTGCTAGTGGTTTCGGGCCTTCAATCGCCTCTGGGGCCAACGTCCTGACTTTC. This codes for CASGFGPSIASGANVLTF.

This clonotype was observed a few times. The CDR3 reads CASSDLGGGTEAFF. Here the CDR3 DNA reads TGTGCCAGCAGCGACCTGGGAGGCGGCACTGAAGCTTTCTTT. The chain recombines TRBV9 with TRBJ1-1; D is unclear. The CDR3 runs to 14 residues. Germline lookup yields CDR1 SGDLS and CDR2 YYNGEE. Trimming shortened V by 3 bases and J by 4 bases, and 13 bases separated the two germline ends.

The gene calls are TRBV4-2 and TRBJ2-5; 7 bases line up with TRBD2. CDR1 and CDR2 from the germline V gene are LGHNA and YNFKEQ. The length of the CDR3 is 16 residues. Trimming removed 0 bases from V and 5 bases from J; junction bases left unmatched: 9. CDR3 sequence reads: CASSQDALLARETQYF. The CDR3 coding sequence is TGTGCCAGCAGCCAAGATGCCCTACTAGCGCGGGAGACCCAGTACTTC.

This clonotype was seen ten or more times. This chain connects TRBV7-6 to TRBJ2-5; D gene uncertain. CDR1 is SGHVS and CDR2 is FNYEAQ in the germline V gene. The CDR3 has 13 amino acids. Trimming took off 7 bases at V and 3 bases at J, with 12 bases between the two ends. The CDR3 sequence: CASTLVAEETQYF. The CDR3 DNA reads as TGTGCCAGCACCCTAGTGGCAGAAGAGACCCAGTACTTC. The variable domain in full, with the rest retrieved from reference TRBV7-6 and TRBJ2-5, is GAGVSQSPRYKVTKRGQDVALRCDPISGHVSLYWYRQALGQGPEFLTYFNYEAQQDKSGLPNDRFSAERPEGSISTLTIQRTEQRDSAMYRCASTLVAEETQYFGPGTRLLVL.

The chain employs TRBV11-2 and TRBJ1-3; the D gene is possibly TRBD1 (5 bases). The V gene's germline CDR1 is SGHAT and CDR2 FQNNGV. V was cut by 3 bases and J by 0 bases, with 27 bases left in between. This CDR3 spans 21 amino acids. CDR3 nucleotides: TGTGCCAGCAGCTTGGATGCCCTTGACGGGGCTGTAATTTCCTCTGGAAACACCATATATTTT. This sequence encodes CASSLDALDGAVISSGNTIYF.

V gene TRBV7-9 combines with J gene TRBJ2-5; unclear D gene. Between the trimmed V and J ends, which lost 5 bases and 5 bases, there was a span of 15 bases. There are 14 residues in the CDR3. Looked up from germline, CDR1 is SEHNR and CDR2 is FQNEAQ (reference sequence). The CDR3 sequence is CASSPVDSRETQYF. CDR3 DNA sequence: TGTGCCAGCAGCCCCGTTGATAGCAGGGAGACCCAGTACTTC.

This rearrangement joins TRBV27 to TRBJ2-1; no firm D call. Germline V gene sequence: CDR1 MNHEY, CDR2 SMNVEV (reference sequence). Trimming removed 4 bases at V and 0 bases at J, with 10 bases between. This CDR3 region has 15 residues. Here the CDR3 reads CASSSGPNSYNEQFF. The CDR3 coding sequence is TGTGCCAGCAGTTCGGGCCCTAACTCCTACAATGAGCAGTTCTTC.

The genes are TRBV29-1 and TRBJ2-2, with D possibly TRBD1 on 5 matching bases. V lost 2 bases and J 7 bases, leaving 8 bases between the germline ends. The CDR3 has 12 amino acids. Per the germline V gene, CDR1 is SQVTM and CDR2 is ANQGSEA. The CDR3 reads CSVESGNGELFF. The CDR3 coding sequence is TGCAGCGTTGAATCAGGGAACGGGGAGCTGTTTTTT.

This clonotype was detected many times. The gene calls are TRBV7-6 and TRBJ2-2, with 9 nucleotides matching TRBD1. The germline CDR1 and CDR2 sequences are SGHVS and FNYEAQ. This CDR3 is built from 15 residues. J gave up 4 bases and V 5 bases, and 5 bases lay outside the gene matches. The CDR3 sequence: CASSLNRGRTGELFF. In DNA form, the CDR3 reads TGTGCCAGCAGCCTGAACAGGGGGCGCACCGGGGAGCTGTTTTTT.

This clonotype has just a few counts. The CDR3 region is CASSLAGDAYNEQFF. The CDR3, as DNA: TGTGCCAGCAGTCTCGCAGGGGACGCCTACAATGAGCAGTTCTTC. This rearrangement joins TRBV6-2 or TRBV6-3 to TRBJ2-1; D might be TRBD1 (6 bases). V was shortened by 5 bases and J by 2 bases, with 13 bases between the two germline ends. This CDR3 comprises 15 residues. Germline lookup yields CDR1 MNHEY and CDR2 SVGEGT.